This T cell receptor (beta chain) originates from a study of blood T cell repertoires in COVID-19. At the level of the study: Material from acute and convalescent COVID-19 was sourced from the United States, Italy and Spain. Sources were T cells, B-cell-depleted T cells, or PBMCs; the material itself was cDNA or gDNA.

Per the study methods: The assay estimated nucleated cells by amplifying reference gene primers. The data were produced by immunoSEQ multiplex PCR, yet TCRdb's version contains in-frame clones alone and is incomplete. The DNA was the basis for D and trimming; V, J and clone size are from that table. The sample lists around 93,000 clones; just under 90% were seen once. Sequencing input: peripheral blood. The receptor was derived from a human donor in a cohort sampled during active COVID-19.

CDR3 in DNA: TGTGCCAGCAGTCCGACTGGCAGGGATGGCTACACCTTC. The encoded protein is CASSPTGRDGYTF. The chain links TRBV6-5 to TRBJ1-2; a possible D gene is TRBD1 (5 bases). CDR3 length: 13 residues. Trimming removed 5 bases at V and 6 bases at J, with 13 bases between. CDR1 MNHEY and CDR2 SVGAGI come from the germline V gene.